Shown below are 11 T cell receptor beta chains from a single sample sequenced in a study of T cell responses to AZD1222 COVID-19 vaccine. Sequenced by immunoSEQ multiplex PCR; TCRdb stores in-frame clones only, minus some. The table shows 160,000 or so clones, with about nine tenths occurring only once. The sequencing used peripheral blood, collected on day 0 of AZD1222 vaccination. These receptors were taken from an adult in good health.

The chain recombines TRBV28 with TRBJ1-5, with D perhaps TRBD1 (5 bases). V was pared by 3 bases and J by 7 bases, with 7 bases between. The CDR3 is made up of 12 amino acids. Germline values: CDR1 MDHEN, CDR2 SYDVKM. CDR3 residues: CASSLTAQPQHF. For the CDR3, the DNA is TGTGCCAGCAGTTTGACAGCGCAGCCCCAGCATTTT.

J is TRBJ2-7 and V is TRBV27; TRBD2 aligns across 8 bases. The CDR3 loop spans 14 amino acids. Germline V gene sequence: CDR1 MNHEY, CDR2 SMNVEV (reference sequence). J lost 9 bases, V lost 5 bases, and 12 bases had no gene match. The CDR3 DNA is TGTGCCAGCAGTCCCGGGACTAGTAAGGCAGCGCAGTACTTC. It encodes CASSPGTSKAAQYF.

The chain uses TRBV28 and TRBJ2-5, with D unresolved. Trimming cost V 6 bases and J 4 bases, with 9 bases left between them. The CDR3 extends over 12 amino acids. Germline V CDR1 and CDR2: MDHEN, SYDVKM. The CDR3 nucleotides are TGTGCCAGCAGGGAACGGGTAGAGACCCAGTACTTC. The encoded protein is CASRERVETQYF.

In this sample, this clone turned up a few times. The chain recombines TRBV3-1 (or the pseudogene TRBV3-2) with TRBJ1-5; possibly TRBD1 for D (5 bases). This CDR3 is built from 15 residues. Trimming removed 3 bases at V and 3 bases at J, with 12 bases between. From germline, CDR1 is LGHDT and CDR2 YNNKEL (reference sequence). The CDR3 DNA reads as TGTGCCAGCAGCCATAGCGGGGGGAACAATCAGCCCCAGCATTTT. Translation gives CASSHSGGNNQPQHF.

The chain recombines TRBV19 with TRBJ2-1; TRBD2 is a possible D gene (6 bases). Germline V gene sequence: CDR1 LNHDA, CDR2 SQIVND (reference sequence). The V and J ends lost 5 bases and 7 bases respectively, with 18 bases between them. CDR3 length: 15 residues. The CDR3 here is CASSQRDSPRNEQFF. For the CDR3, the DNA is TGTGCCAGTAGTCAACGGGACTCACCGCGTAATGAGCAGTTCTTC.

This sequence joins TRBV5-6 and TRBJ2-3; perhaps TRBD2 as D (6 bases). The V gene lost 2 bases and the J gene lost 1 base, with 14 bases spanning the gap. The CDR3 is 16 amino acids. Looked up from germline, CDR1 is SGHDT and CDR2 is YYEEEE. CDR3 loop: CASSFYAGEGTDTQYF. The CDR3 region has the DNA TGTGCCAGCAGCTTTTATGCCGGGGAGGGCACAGATACGCAGTATTTT.

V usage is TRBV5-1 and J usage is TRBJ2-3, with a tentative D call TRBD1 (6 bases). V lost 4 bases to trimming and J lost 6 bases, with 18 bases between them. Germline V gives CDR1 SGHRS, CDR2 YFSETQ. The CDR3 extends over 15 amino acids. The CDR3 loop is CASSVIPGATDTQYF. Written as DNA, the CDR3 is TGCGCCAGCAGCGTCATACCAGGGGCGACGGATACGCAGTATTTT. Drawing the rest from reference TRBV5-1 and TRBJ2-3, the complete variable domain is KAGVTQTPRYLIKTRGQQVTLSCSPISGHRSVSWYQQTPGQGLQFLFEYFSETQRNKGNFPGRFSGRQFSNSRSEMNVSTLELGDSALYLCASSVIPGATDTQYFGPGTRLTVL.

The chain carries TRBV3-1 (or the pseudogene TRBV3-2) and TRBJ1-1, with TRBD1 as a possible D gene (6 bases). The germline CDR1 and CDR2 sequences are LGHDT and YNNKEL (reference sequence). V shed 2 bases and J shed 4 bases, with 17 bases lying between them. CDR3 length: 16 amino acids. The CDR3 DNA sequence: TGTGCCAGCAGCCAAAAGAGCTGGGGGCCAAGCACTGAAGCTTTCTTT. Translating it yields CASSQKSWGPSTEAFF.

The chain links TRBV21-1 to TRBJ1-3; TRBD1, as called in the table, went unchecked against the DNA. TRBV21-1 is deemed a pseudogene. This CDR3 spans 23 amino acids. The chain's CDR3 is CASQALAYSGTGVILSSGNTIYF. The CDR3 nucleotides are TGTGCCAGCCAAGCCCTCGCTTACTCCGGGACAGGGGTCATATTAAGCTCTGGAAACACCATATATTTT.

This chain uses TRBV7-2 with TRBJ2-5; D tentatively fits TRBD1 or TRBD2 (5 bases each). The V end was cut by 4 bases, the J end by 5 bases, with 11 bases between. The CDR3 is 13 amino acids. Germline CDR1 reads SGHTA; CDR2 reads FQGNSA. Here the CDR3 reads CASSSGWGETQYF. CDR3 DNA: TGTGCCAGCAGCTCGGGATGGGGGGAGACCCAGTACTTC.

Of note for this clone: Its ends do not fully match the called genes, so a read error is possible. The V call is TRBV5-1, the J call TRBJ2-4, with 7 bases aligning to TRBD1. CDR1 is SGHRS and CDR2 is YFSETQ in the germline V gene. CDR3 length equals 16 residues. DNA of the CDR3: TGCGCCAGCAGCTTGGACAGGGGTCCCACCAAAGACATTCAGTACTTC. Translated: CASSLDRGPTKDIQYF.